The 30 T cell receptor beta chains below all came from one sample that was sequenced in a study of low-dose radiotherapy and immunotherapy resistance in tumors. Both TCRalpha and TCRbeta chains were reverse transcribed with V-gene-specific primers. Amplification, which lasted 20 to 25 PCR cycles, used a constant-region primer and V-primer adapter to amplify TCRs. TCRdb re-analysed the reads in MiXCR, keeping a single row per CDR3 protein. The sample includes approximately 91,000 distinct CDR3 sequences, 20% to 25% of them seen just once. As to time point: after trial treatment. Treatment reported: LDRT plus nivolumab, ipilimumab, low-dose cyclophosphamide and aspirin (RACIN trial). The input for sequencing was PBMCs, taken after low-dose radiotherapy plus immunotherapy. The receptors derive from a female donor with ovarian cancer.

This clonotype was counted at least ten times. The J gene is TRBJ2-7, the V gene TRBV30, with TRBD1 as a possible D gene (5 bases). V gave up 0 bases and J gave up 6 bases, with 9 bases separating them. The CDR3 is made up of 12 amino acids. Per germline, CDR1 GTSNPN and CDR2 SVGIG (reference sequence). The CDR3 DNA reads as TGTGCCTGGAGTGTTACAGGACGCGAGCAGTACTTC. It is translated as CAWSVTGREQYF. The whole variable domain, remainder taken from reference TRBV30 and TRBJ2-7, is SQTIHQWPATLVQPVGSPLSLECTVEGTSNPNLYWYRQAAGRGLQLLFYSVGIGQISSEVPQNLSASRPQDRQFILSSKKLLLSDSGFYLCAWSVTGREQYFGPGTRLTVT.

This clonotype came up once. CDR3 in amino acids: CASSPNRRQGAYNEQFF. The CDR3, as DNA: TGTGCCAGCAGCCCCAACCGCCGACAGGGAGCCTACAATGAGCAGTTCTTC. The chain couples TRBV5-6 to TRBJ2-1; 7 bases are a match to TRBD1. Trimming took 4 bases from V and 2 from J; bases not matched to a gene: 12. The germline V gene encodes CDR1 SGHDT and CDR2 YYEEEE. CDR3 length equals 17 residues.

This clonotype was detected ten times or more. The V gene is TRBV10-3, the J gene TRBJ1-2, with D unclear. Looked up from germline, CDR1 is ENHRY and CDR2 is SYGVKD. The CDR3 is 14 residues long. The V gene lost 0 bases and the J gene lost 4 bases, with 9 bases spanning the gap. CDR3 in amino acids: CAISESSGSYGYTF. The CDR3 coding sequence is TGTGCCATCAGTGAGTCTTCAGGCTCCTATGGCTACACCTTC.

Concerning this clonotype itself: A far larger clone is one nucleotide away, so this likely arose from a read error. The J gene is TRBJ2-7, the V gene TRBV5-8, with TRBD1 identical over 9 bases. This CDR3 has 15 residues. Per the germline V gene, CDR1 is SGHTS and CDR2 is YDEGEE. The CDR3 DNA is TGTGCCAGCAGCAGCTCCGGGACAGGGTTCTACGAGCGGTACTTC. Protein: CASSSSGTGFYERYF.

The DNA of the CDR3 is TGTGCCAGTAGTATAAATGGACAGGGAGACACCGGGGAGCTGTTTTTT. Protein product: CASSINGQGDTGELFF. The chain links TRBV19 to TRBJ2-2, with 8 bases identical to TRBD1. Germline-derived CDR1 and CDR2 are LNHDA and SQIVND (reference sequence). V lost 2 bases, J lost 3 bases, and 5 bases stayed unmatched. The CDR3 has 16 amino acids. Full variable domain (outside the CDR3, taken from reference TRBV19 and TRBJ2-2): DGGITQSPKYLFRKEGQNVTLSCEQNLNHDAMYWYRQDPGQGLRLIYYSQIVNDFQKGDIAEGYSVSREKKESFPLTVTSAQKNPTAFYLCASSINGQGDTGELFFGEGSRLTVL.

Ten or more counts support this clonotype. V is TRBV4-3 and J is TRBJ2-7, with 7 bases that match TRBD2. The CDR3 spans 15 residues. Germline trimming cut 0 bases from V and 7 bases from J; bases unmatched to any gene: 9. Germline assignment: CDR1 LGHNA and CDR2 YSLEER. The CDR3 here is CASSQDSSGQREQYF. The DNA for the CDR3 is TGCGCCAGCAGCCAAGATTCTAGCGGACAACGAGAGCAGTACTTC.

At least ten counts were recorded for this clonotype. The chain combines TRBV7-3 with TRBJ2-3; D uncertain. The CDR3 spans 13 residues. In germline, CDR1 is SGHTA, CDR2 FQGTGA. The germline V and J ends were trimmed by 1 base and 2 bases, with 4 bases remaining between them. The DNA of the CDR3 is TGTGCCAGCAGCTTAATTTACACAGATACGCAGTATTTT. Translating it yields CASSLIYTDTQYF.

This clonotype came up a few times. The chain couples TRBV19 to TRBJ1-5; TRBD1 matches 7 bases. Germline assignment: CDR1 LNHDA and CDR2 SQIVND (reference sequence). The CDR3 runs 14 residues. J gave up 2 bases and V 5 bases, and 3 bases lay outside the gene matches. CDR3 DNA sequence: TGTGCCAGTAGTCCCACAGGGGGCAATCAGCCCCAGCATTTT. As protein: CASSPTGGNQPQHF.

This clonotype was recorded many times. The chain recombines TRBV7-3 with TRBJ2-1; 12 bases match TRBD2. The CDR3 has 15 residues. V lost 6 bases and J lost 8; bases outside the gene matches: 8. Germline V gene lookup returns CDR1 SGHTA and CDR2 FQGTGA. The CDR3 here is CASRPRTSGVDEQFF. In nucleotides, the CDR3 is TGTGCCAGCAGACCACGGACTAGCGGGGTCGATGAGCAGTTCTTC. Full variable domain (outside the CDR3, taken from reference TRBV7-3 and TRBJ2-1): GAGVSQTPSNKVTEKGKYVELRCDPISGHTALYWYRQSLGQGPEFLIYFQGTGAADDSGLPNDRFFAVRPEGSVSTLKIQRTERGDSAVYLCASRPRTSGVDEQFFGPGTRLTVL.

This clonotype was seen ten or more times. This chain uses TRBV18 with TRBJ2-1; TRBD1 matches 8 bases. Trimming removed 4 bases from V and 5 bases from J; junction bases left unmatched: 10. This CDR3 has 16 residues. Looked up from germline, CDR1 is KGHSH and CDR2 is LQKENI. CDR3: CASSRQMGTGNNEQFF. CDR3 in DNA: TGTGCCAGCTCACGACAGATGGGGACAGGTAACAATGAGCAGTTCTTC.

The CDR3 nucleotides read TGTGCCAGCAGCTTGGTAGGGGAGGGCACAGATACGCAGTATTTT. Protein: CASSLVGEGTDTQYF. The V gene is TRBV5-4, the J gene TRBJ2-3; possible D gene TRBD2, 6 bases. The CDR3 sequence is 15 residues long. V lost 0 bases and J 1 base, leaving 9 bases between the germline ends. The V gene's germline CDR1 is SGHNT and CDR2 YYREEE (reference sequence).

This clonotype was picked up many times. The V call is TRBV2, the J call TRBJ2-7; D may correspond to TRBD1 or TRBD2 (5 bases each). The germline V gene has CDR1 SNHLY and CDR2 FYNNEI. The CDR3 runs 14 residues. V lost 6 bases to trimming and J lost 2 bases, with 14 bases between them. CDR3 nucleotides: TGTGCCAGCAGCGCCGGGACGTCCACCTACGAGCAGTACTTC. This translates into CASSAGTSTYEQYF.

The CDR3 spells CASSIGDSRSTDTQYF. The DNA for the CDR3 is TGTGCCAGTAGTATAGGGGACAGCCGTAGCACAGATACGCAGTATTTT. The V gene is TRBV19, the J gene TRBJ2-3; 7 nucleotides match TRBD1. The J segment lost 0 bases and the V segment lost 1 base, leaving 4 bases of the junction unmatched. This CDR3 is 16 amino acids long. The V gene's germline CDR1 is LNHDA and CDR2 SQIVND (reference sequence).

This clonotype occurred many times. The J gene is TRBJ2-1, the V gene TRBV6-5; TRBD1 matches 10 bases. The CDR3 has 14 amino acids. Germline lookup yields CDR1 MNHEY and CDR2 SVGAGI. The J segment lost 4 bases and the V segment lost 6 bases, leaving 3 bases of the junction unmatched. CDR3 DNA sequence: TGTGCCAGCAGCCCGGGACAGGGGTACAATGAGCAGTTCTTC. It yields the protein CASSPGQGYNEQFF.

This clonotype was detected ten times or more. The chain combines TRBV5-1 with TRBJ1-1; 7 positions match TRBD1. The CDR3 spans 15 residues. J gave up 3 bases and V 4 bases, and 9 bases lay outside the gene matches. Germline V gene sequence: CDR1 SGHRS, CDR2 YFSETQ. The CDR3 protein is CASSPNRGGDTEAFF. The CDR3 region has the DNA TGCGCCAGCAGCCCAAACAGGGGAGGGGACACTGAAGCTTTCTTT.

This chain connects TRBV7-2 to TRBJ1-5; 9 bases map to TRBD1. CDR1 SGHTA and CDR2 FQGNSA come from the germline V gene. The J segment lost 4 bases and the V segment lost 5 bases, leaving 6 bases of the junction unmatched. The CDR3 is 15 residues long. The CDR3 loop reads CASSPGTGRNQPQHF. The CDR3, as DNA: TGTGCCAGCAGCCCAGGGACAGGGCGGAATCAGCCCCAGCATTTT.

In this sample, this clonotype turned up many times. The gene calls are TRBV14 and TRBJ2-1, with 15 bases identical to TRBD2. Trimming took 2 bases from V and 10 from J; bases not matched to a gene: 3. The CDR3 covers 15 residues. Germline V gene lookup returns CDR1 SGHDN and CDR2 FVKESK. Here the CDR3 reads CASSQWGLAGGEQFF. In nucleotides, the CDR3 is TGTGCCAGCAGCCAATGGGGACTAGCGGGGGGCGAGCAGTTCTTC.

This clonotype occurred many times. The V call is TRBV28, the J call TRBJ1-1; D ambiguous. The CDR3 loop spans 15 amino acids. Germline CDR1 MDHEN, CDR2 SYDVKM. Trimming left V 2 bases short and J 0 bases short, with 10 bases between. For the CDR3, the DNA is TGTGCCAGCAGTTTAAGGGCCGGCATGAACACTGAAGCTTTCTTT. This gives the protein CASSLRAGMNTEAFF.

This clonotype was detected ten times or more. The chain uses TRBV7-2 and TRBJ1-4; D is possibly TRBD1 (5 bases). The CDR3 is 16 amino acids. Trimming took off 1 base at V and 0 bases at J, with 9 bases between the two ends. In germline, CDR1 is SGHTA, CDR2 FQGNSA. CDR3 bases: TGTGCCAGCAGCTTAGTAGCGGGGGCAACTAATGAAAAACTGTTTTTT. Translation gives CASSLVAGATNEKLFF. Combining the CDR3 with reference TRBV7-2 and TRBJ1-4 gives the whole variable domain GAGVSQSPSNKVTEKGKDVELRCDPISGHTALYWYRQSLGQGLEFLIYFQGNSAPDKSGLPSDRFSAERTGGSVSTLTIQRTQQEDSAVYLCASSLVAGATNEKLFFGSGTQLSVL.

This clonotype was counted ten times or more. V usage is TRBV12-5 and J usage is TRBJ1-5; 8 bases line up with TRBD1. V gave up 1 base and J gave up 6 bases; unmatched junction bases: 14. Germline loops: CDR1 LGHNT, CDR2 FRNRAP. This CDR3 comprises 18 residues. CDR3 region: CASGLEIMRAGGTQPQHF. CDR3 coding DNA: TGTGCTAGTGGTTTGGAAATTATGAGGGCAGGGGGCACTCAGCCCCAGCATTTT.

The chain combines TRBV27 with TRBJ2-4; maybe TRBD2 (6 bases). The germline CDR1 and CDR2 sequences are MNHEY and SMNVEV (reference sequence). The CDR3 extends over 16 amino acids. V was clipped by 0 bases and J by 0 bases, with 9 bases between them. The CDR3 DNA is TGTGCCAGCAGTTTATCCGGGGGACTAGCCAAAAACATTCAGTACTTC. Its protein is CASSLSGGLAKNIQYF.

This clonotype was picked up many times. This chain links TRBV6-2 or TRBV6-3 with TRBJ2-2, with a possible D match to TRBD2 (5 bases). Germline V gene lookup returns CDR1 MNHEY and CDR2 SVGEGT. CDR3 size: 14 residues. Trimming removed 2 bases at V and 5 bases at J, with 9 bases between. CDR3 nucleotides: TGTGCCAGCAGTTACCGCCCGGGGACCGGGGAGCTGTTTTTT. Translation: CASSYRPGTGELFF.

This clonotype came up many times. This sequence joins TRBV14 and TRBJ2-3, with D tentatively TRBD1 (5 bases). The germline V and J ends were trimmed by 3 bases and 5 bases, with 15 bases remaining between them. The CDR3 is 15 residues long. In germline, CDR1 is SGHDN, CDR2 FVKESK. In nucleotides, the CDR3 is TGTGCCAGCAGCCACAGGGATTCACTTTTAGATACGCAGTATTTT. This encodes CASSHRDSLLDTQYF.

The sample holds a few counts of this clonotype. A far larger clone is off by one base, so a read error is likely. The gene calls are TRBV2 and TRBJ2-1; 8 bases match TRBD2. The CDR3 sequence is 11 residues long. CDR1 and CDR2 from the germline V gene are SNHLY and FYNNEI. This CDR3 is CASSRAGEHFF. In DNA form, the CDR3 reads TGTGCCAGCAGTAGAGCGGGGGAGCACTTCTTC.

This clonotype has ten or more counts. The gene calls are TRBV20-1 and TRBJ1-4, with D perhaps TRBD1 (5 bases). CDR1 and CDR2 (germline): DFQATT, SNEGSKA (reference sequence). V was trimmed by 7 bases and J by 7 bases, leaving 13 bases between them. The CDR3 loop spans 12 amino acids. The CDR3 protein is CSVGYRSEKLFF. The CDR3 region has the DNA TGCAGTGTCGGGTACAGGTCTGAAAAACTGTTTTTT.

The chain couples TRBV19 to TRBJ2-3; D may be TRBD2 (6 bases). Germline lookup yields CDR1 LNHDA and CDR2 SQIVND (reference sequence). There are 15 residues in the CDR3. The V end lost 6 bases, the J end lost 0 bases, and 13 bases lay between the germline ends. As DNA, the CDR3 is TGTGCCAGTAGGCCCTGGGACTCGAGCACAGATACGCAGTATTTT. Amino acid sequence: CASRPWDSSTDTQYF. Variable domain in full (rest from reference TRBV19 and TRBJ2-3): DGGITQSPKYLFRKEGQNVTLSCEQNLNHDAMYWYRQDPGQGLRLIYYSQIVNDFQKGDIAEGYSVSREKKESFPLTVTSAQKNPTAFYLCASRPWDSSTDTQYFGPGTRLTVL.

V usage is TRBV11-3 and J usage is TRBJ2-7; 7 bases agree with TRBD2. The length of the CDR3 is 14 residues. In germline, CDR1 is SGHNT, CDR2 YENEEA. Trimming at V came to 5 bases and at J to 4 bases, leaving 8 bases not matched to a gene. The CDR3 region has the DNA TGTGCCAGCAGCCGAAGACTAGCCGGGTACGAGCAGTACTTC. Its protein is CASSRRLAGYEQYF.

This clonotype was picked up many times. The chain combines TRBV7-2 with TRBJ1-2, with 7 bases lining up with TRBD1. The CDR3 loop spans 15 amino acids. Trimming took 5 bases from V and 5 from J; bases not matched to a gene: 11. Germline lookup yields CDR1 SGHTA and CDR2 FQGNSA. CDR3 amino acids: CASSEYRGSPYGYTF. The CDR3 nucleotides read TGTGCCAGCAGCGAGTACAGGGGAAGCCCGTATGGCTACACCTTC. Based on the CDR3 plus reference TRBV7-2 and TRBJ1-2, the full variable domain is GAGVSQSPSNKVTEKGKDVELRCDPISGHTALYWYRQSLGQGLEFLIYFQGNSAPDKSGLPSDRFSAERTGGSVSTLTIQRTQQEDSAVYLCASSEYRGSPYGYTFGSGTRLTVV.

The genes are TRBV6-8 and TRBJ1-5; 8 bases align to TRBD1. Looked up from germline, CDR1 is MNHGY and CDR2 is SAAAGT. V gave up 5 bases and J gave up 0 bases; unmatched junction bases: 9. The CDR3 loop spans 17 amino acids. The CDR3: CASSIETGVSSNQPQHF. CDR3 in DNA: TGTGCCAGCAGTATCGAGACAGGGGTCAGTAGCAATCAGCCCCAGCATTTT.

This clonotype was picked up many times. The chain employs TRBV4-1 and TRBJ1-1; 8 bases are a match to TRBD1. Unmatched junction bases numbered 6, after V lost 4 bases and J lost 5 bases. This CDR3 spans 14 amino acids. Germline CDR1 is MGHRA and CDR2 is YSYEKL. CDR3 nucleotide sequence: TGCGCCAGCAGCCGAGACAGGGGTGGTACTGAAGCTTTCTTT. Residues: CASSRDRGGTEAFF.